Below are 17 T cell receptor beta chains sequenced from a single sample in a study of blood T cell repertoires in COVID-19 (dated by TCRdb to about 2020). Library preparation employed the immunoSEQ multiplex PCR assay. Sourced from immuneACCESS, this table was stored by TCRdb with only in-frame sequences that have V and J called. A share of the clones is absent; for the studies checked, an unresolved V gene accounts for under half, and the remainder has no known explanation. This sample is represented by roughly 500,000 clones; approximately 88% of them were singletons. The top ten clonotypes cover about 2% of the sample. The sample comprised PBMCs or T cells enriched from blood (not recorded which). Receptors originate from a woman in her forties who had recovered from COVID-19.

V usage is TRBV10-3 and J usage is TRBJ1-3, with TRBD1 identical over 10 bases. V dropped 5 bases and J dropped 1; count of bases not matched to a gene: 8. Per germline, CDR1 ENHRY and CDR2 SYGVKD. CDR3 size: 17 residues. The CDR3 region is CAISRQGASTSGNTIYF. For the CDR3, the DNA is TGTGCCATCAGTAGACAGGGGGCTTCTACATCTGGAAACACCATATATTTT.

The V gene is TRBV2, the J gene TRBJ1-4; 8 bases are shared with TRBD1. After removal of 4 bases from V and 8 bases from J, the junction contained 6 bases not matched to a gene. Germline CDR1 and CDR2: SNHLY and FYNNEI. The CDR3 covers 14 residues. Here the CDR3 DNA reads TGTGCCAGCAGTGCCGACAGGGGAGGAGAAAAACTGTTTTTT. This translates into CASSADRGGEKLFF.

The sample holds a few counts of this clone. This chain connects TRBV3-1 (or the pseudogene TRBV3-2) to TRBJ2-7; TRBD2 matches 8 bases. Trimming cost V 0 bases and J 3 bases; bases outside gene matches: 7. The CDR3 runs to 16 residues. CDR1 is LGHDT, CDR2 YNNKEL, per germline (reference sequence). CDR3 DNA sequence: TGTGCCAGCAGCCAAGACCTGGGGACTAGAGACTACGAGCAGTACTTC. The encoded protein is CASSQDLGTRDYEQYF.

V usage is TRBV29-1 and J usage is TRBJ1-2, with unresolved D. Per the germline V gene, CDR1 is SQVTM and CDR2 is ANQGSEA. V gave up 4 bases and J gave up 2 bases, with 11 bases separating them. The CDR3 is 13 residues long. The CDR3 region is CSVVSDSNYGYTF. The DNA for the CDR3 is TGCAGCGTTGTTTCCGACTCAAACTATGGCTACACCTTC. Based on the CDR3 plus reference TRBV29-1 and TRBJ1-2, the full variable domain is SAVISQKPSRDICQRGTSLTIQCQVDSQVTMMFWYRQQPGQSLTLIATANQGSEATYESGFVIDKFPISRPNLTFSTLTVSNMSPEDSSIYLCSVVSDSNYGYTFGSGTRLTVV.

The chain uses TRBV9 and TRBJ2-7; TRBD2 matches 8 bases. The CDR3 covers 17 residues. J lost 7 bases, V lost 0 bases, and 15 bases had no gene match. Germline V gene data show CDR1 as SGDLS and CDR2 as YYNGEE. The CDR3: CASSVGPALAGWGEQYF. The CDR3 DNA follows: TGTGCCAGCAGCGTAGGCCCCGCGCTAGCGGGTTGGGGAGAGCAGTACTTC.

The rearrangement uses TRBV5-5 and TRBJ2-2, with 7 bases fitting TRBD2. CDR1 SGHKS and CDR2 YYEKEE come from the germline V gene (reference sequence). V lost 6 bases and J lost 4; bases outside the gene matches: 6. The CDR3 has 14 amino acids. CDR3 protein: CASIWGGSTGELFF. The DNA of the CDR3 is TGTGCCAGCATCTGGGGGGGTAGCACCGGGGAGCTGTTTTTT.

For this clone: This sample includes further DNA sequences coding for the same CDR3. The chain carries TRBV18 and TRBJ2-3; D call uncertain. The CDR3 has 12 amino acids. V dropped 3 bases and J dropped 4 bases, with 5 bases sitting between them. CDR1 and CDR2 from the germline V gene are KGHSH and LQKENI. CDR3 nucleotide sequence: TGTGCCAGCTCACCGCGTGCAGATACGCAGTATTTT. This sequence encodes CASSPRADTQYF. The variable domain in full, with the rest retrieved from reference TRBV18 and TRBJ2-3, is NAGVMQNPRHLVRRRGQEARLRCSPMKGHSHVYWYRQLPEEGLKFMVYLQKENIIDESGMPKERFSAEFPKEGPSILRIQQVVRGDSAAYFCASSPRADTQYFGPGTRLTVL.

The rearrangement links TRBV7-6 to TRBJ2-5; the match to TRBD2 covers 9 bases. CDR3 length: 19 amino acids. J lost 0 bases, V lost 5 bases, and 16 bases had no gene match. Germline CDR1 is SGHVS and CDR2 is FNYEAQ. The CDR3 coding sequence is TGTGCCAGCAGCCCCTCCGGTTTGACTAGCGGACGGTACCAAGAGACCCAGTACTTC. This encodes CASSPSGLTSGRYQETQYF.

J is TRBJ2-2 and V is TRBV14; TRBD2 matches 7 bases. The length of the CDR3 is 16 residues. The V gene end was trimmed by 4 bases and the J gene end by 5 bases; junction bases not matched to a gene: 10. Germline assignment: CDR1 SGHDN and CDR2 FVKESK. CDR3 region: CASSLSSGRRTGELFF. DNA for the CDR3: TGTGCCAGCAGCCTTTCTAGCGGAAGGAGGACCGGGGAGCTGTTTTTT.

This clone came up once. The chain combines TRBV19 with TRBJ1-5; the match to TRBD1 covers 7 bases. The V gene end was trimmed by 10 bases and the J gene end by 5 bases; junction bases not matched to a gene: 8. The germline V gene encodes CDR1 LNHDA and CDR2 SQIVND (reference sequence). This CDR3 is 13 amino acids long. CDR3 DNA: TGTGCCACCAAAGACAGGGACGATCAGCCCCAGCATTTT. Translation: CATKDRDDQPQHF.

This chain links TRBV10-3 with TRBJ2-2; 11 bases agree with TRBD2. The V and J ends lost 3 bases and 5 bases, in that order; junction bases with no gene match: 11. CDR1 and CDR2 from the germline V gene are ENHRY and SYGVKD. The CDR3 has 18 amino acids. The CDR3 spells CAISDDEVAGGRTGELFF. The CDR3 bases are TGTGCCATCAGTGATGATGAGGTAGCGGGAGGGCGTACCGGGGAGCTGTTTTTT.

The chain links TRBV6-2 or TRBV6-3 to TRBJ2-7, with D possibly being TRBD2 (6 bases). Trimming stripped 1 base from V and 3 bases from J, with 10 bases between. This CDR3 region has 14 residues. In germline, CDR1 is MNHEY, CDR2 SVGEGT. The CDR3 DNA reads TGTGCCAGCAGTTACTTAGCGGCCAACTACGAGCAGTACTTC. This translates into CASSYLAANYEQYF.

The rearrangement links TRBV27 to TRBJ2-1; D possibly corresponds to TRBD2 (5 bases). V gave up 10 bases and J gave up 0 bases, with 10 bases separating them. CDR3 length: 13 amino acids. Germline values: CDR1 MNHEY, CDR2 SMNVEV (reference sequence). The CDR3 DNA sequence: TGTGCCACTCGGAGGAGCTCCTACAATGAGCAGTTCTTC. It encodes CATRRSSYNEQFF.

The chain combines TRBV19 with TRBJ2-7; 8 bases map to TRBD2. Germline values: CDR1 LNHDA, CDR2 SQIVND (reference sequence). The CDR3 totals 17 residues. The V and J ends lost 6 bases and 5 bases, in that order; junction bases with no gene match: 18. CDR3 DNA: TGTGCCAGTAGGAACCGGGGGGGCACGGGAGTGGCCGACGAGCAGTACTTC. Encoded protein: CASRNRGGTGVADEQYF.

The chain links TRBV5-5 to TRBJ1-5; D is possibly TRBD1 (5 bases). From germline, CDR1 is SGHKS and CDR2 YYEKEE (reference sequence). The CDR3 contains 15 residues. Trimming stripped 3 bases from V and 0 bases from J, with 10 bases between. In DNA form, the CDR3 reads TGTGCCAGCAGCTCGACAGTTTATAGCAATCAGCCCCAGCATTTT. Residues: CASSSTVYSNQPQHF.

The chain is built from TRBV20-1 and TRBJ2-3; maybe TRBD1 (5 bases). Germline CDR1 is DFQATT and CDR2 is SNEGSKA (reference sequence). The CDR3 has 16 residues. V was shortened by 3 bases and J by 0 bases, with 16 bases between the two germline ends. The CDR3 loop is CSASGAGSTSTDTQYF. The CDR3 DNA follows: TGCAGTGCTAGTGGGGCAGGGTCTACTAGCACAGATACGCAGTATTTT.

The chain uses TRBV20-1 and TRBJ1-1, with TRBD1 as a possible D gene (5 bases). CDR3 length equals 13 residues. Trimming took 3 bases from V and 4 from J, leaving 12 bases between them. Germline CDR1 and CDR2: DFQATT and SNEGSKA (reference sequence). The CDR3 DNA is TGCAGTGCTAGTTTGGGTAGGGGCACTGAAGCTTTCTTT. The encoded protein is CSASLGRGTEAFF.